Shown below are 8 T cell receptor beta chains from a single sample sequenced in a study of naive and memory T cell subsets. Their antigens are not known. Two oligonucleotides, mixed equimolar, formed the beta constant-region primer covering TRBC1 and TRBC2. Four rounds of PCR amplified the ligated cDNA using nested alpha and beta constant-region primers plus SP2. From the UMI-ligation and nested PCR reads, TCRdb called clonotypes with MiXCR, one entry per CDR3 protein. Among 130,000 to 150,000 distinct CDR3 sequences listed, 22% were seen once. Study-wide points: Possibly reflecting memory cells re-expressing CD45RA, a few larger clonotypes occurred in naive repertoires, especially CD8.

Sequencing was performed on naive CD4+ T cells from blood. These receptors were obtained from a human donor in good health.

This chain uses TRBV7-6 with TRBJ1-2; 7 bases match TRBD1. V lost 0 bases and J lost 6; bases outside the gene matches: 4. Germline V CDR1 and CDR2: SGHVS, FNYEAQ. This CDR3 spans 14 amino acids. CDR3 bases: TGTGCCAGCAGCTTAGCGTCCGGGACAGATGGCTACACCTTC. Amino acid sequence: CASSLASGTDGYTF.

The V gene is TRBV18, the J gene TRBJ2-7; D gene uncertain. Trimming left V 6 bases short and J 4 bases short, with 10 bases between. Looked up from germline, CDR1 is KGHSH and CDR2 is LQKENI. The CDR3 is made up of 12 amino acids. CDR3 loop: CASSSLGYEQYF. Here the CDR3 DNA reads TGTGCCAGCTCGAGTCTAGGGTACGAGCAGTACTTC. Complete variable domain (other parts from reference TRBV18 and TRBJ2-7): NAGVMQNPRHLVRRRGQEARLRCSPMKGHSHVYWYRQLPEEGLKFMVYLQKENIIDESGMPKERFSAEFPKEGPSILRIQQVVRGDSAAYFCASSSLGYEQYFGPGTRLTVT.

Only a few counts were recorded for this clonotype. The genes are TRBV6-5 and TRBJ2-7; tentatively, D is TRBD1 (5 bases). The V end was cut by 4 bases, the J end by 6 bases, with 13 bases between. Germline values: CDR1 MNHEY, CDR2 SVGAGI. The CDR3 covers 13 residues. Here the CDR3 reads CASSSTRQREQYF. Here the CDR3 DNA reads TGTGCCAGCAGTTCCACCCGACAGCGCGAGCAGTACTTC.

The chain combines TRBV12-3 or TRBV12-4 with TRBJ1-5; D is undetermined. V dropped 6 bases and J dropped 3 bases, with 12 bases sitting between them. This CDR3 has 14 amino acids. Here the CDR3 reads CASSPHSLNQPQHF. The CDR3, as DNA: TGTGCCAGCAGCCCTCACAGTCTCAATCAGCCCCAGCATTTT.

The chain uses TRBV7-2 and TRBJ1-5, with D unclear. Trimming took 6 bases from V and 2 from J, leaving 8 bases between them. Germline values: CDR1 SGHTA, CDR2 FQGNSA. This CDR3 spans 13 amino acids. As DNA, the CDR3 is TGTGCCAGCAGAAGATTTGGCAATCAGCCCCAGCATTTT. It codes for CASRRFGNQPQHF.

V gene TRBV28 combines with J gene TRBJ1-2, with a weak D call TRBD1 (5 bases). Trimming removed 6 bases from V and 4 bases from J, with 18 bases in between. Germline assignment: CDR1 MDHEN and CDR2 SYDVKM. The CDR3 has 15 amino acids. The CDR3 loop reads CASRAPLGATYGYTF. The CDR3 DNA reads as TGTGCCAGCAGGGCCCCACTCGGGGCCACCTATGGCTACACCTTC.

This clonotype has a count of ten or more. The chain is built from TRBV12-3 or TRBV12-4 and TRBJ2-7; D possibly corresponds to TRBD1 (6 bases). The CDR3 totals 12 residues. V dropped 6 bases and J dropped 5 bases, with 11 bases sitting between them. For the CDR3, the DNA is TGTGCCAGCAGCCTCCGGGACAACGAGCAGTACTTC. Protein: CASSLRDNEQYF.

The V gene is TRBV5-1, the J gene TRBJ2-3; 7 bases align to TRBD2. V gave up 3 bases and J gave up 2 bases; unmatched junction bases: 18. This CDR3 has 19 amino acids. Germline lookup yields CDR1 SGHRS and CDR2 YFSETQ. The CDR3 loop reads CASSSGHVLGGGTTDTQYF. The DNA for the CDR3 is TGCGCCAGCAGCTCCGGACACGTTCTGGGGGGGGGGACCACAGATACGCAGTATTTT.